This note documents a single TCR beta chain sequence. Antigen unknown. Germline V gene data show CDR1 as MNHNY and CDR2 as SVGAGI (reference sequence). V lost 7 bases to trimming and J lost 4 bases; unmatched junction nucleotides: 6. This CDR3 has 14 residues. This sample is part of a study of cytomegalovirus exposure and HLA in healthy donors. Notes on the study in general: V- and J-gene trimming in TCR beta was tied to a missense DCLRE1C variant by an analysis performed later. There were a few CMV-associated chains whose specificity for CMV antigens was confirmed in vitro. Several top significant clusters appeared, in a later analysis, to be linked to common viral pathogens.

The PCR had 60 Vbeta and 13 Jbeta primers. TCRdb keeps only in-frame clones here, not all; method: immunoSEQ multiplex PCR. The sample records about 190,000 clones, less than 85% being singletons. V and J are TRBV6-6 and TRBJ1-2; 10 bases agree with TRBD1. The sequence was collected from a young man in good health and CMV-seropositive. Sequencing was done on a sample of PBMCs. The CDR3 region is CASTSGTGVYGYTF. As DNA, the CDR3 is TGTGCCAGCACCTCCGGGACAGGGGTCTATGGCTACACCTTC.